Presented here are 22 T cell receptor beta chains from one specimen sequenced in a study of cytomegalovirus exposure and HLA in healthy donors. Both 60 Vbeta primers and 13 Jbeta primers went into the PCR. This table comes from immunoSEQ multiplex PCR, and its TCRdb copy is limited to in-frame clones, with some not included. This table holds fewer than 150,000 clones, approximately 71% found once. Sequenced: PBMCs. These receptors were taken from a man aged 25 to 45 in good health and CMV-seronegative.

The chain recombines TRBV28 with TRBJ1-3, with 9 bases matching TRBD1. From germline, CDR1 is MDHEN and CDR2 SYDVKM. The J segment lost 3 bases and the V segment lost 4 bases, leaving 10 bases of the junction unmatched. The CDR3 consists of 17 residues. The CDR3 nucleotides are TGTGCCAGCAGTTCGCCCGGAGACAGGGGGGGTGGAAACACCATATATTTT. Protein product: CASSSPGDRGGGNTIYF.

This chain uses TRBV10-1 with TRBJ1-1; D is possibly TRBD1 (6 bases). The V end was cut by 1 base, the J end by 4 bases, with 13 bases between. Germline V gene lookup returns CDR1 WNHNN and CDR2 SYGVQD (reference sequence). The CDR3 sequence is 15 residues long. CDR3 residues: CASSEWRGAGTEAFF. The CDR3 DNA reads as TGCGCCAGCAGTGAGTGGCGGGGGGCAGGCACTGAAGCTTTCTTT.

The genes are TRBV10-2 and TRBJ1-3; 11 bases agree with TRBD1. The CDR3 has 16 amino acids. The ends lost 6 bases at V and 4 bases at J; junction bases unmatched: 8. Per the germline V gene, CDR1 is WSHSY and CDR2 is SAAADI. CDR3 bases: TGCGCCAGCAGCTCGGACAGGGGGCGTGCGGGAAACACCATATATTTT. Amino acid sequence: CASSSDRGRAGNTIYF.

The V and J genes are TRBV10-2 and TRBJ1-1; tentatively, D is TRBD1 (5 bases). In germline, CDR1 is WSHSY, CDR2 SAAADI. The CDR3 sequence is 14 residues long. V was cut by 4 bases and J by 1 base, with 10 bases left in between. The CDR3, as DNA: TGCGCCAGCAGTGTCGGGCAGGGGAACACTGAAGCTTTCTTT. The encoded protein is CASSVGQGNTEAFF.

The rearrangement joins TRBV30 to TRBJ2-7, with 9 bases aligning to TRBD2. The CDR3 is 12 amino acids. Germline CDR1 and CDR2: GTSNPN and SVGIG (reference sequence). With V trimmed by 5 bases and J by 4 bases, 3 bases remained unmatched. This CDR3 reads CAWETSGYEQYF. CDR3 bases: TGTGCCTGGGAGACTAGCGGTTACGAGCAGTACTTC.

The chain joins TRBV19 to TRBJ2-6; D unresolved. CDR1 and CDR2 (germline): LNHDA, SQIVND (reference sequence). The V and J ends lost 7 bases and 0 bases respectively, with 7 bases between them. CDR3 length: 14 residues. The CDR3: CASKMSSGANVLTF. CDR3 DNA: TGTGCCAGTAAGATGAGCTCTGGGGCCAACGTCCTGACTTTC. Filled out from reference TRBV19 and TRBJ2-6, the complete variable domain reads DGGITQSPKYLFRKEGQNVTLSCEQNLNHDAMYWYRQDPGQGLRLIYYSQIVNDFQKGDIAEGYSVSREKKESFPLTVTSAQKNPTAFYLCASKMSSGANVLTFGAGSRLTVL.

Only a few counts were recorded for this clone. The chain combines TRBV19 with TRBJ1-2, with a tentative D call TRBD1 (5 bases). Germline values: CDR1 LNHDA, CDR2 SQIVND (reference sequence). Trimming shortened V by 6 bases and J by 7 bases, and 12 bases separated the two germline ends. The CDR3 is 12 amino acids. CDR3 in DNA: TGTGCCAGTAGAACAGGTGTGGGTGGCTACACCTTC. As protein: CASRTGVGGYTF. Drawing the rest from reference TRBV19 and TRBJ1-2, the complete variable domain is DGGITQSPKYLFRKEGQNVTLSCEQNLNHDAMYWYRQDPGQGLRLIYYSQIVNDFQKGDIAEGYSVSREKKESFPLTVTSAQKNPTAFYLCASRTGVGGYTFGSGTRLTVV.

The V gene is TRBV5-1, the J gene TRBJ2-3; 8 nucleotides align to TRBD1. The CDR3 contains 16 residues. V was clipped by 0 bases and J by 4 bases; unmatched bases: 7. The germline gives CDR1 SGHRS, CDR2 YFSETQ. The chain's CDR3 is CASSLEGQGNADTQYF. The CDR3, as DNA: TGCGCCAGCAGCTTGGAAGGACAGGGTAATGCAGATACGCAGTATTTT.

The V call is TRBV28, the J call TRBJ1-1; 8 nucleotides agree with TRBD1. Germline values: CDR1 MDHEN, CDR2 SYDVKM. The trim removed 6 bases at V and 1 base at J, leaving 4 bases unmatched. This CDR3 spans 14 amino acids. The CDR3 sequence: CASSSGGQNTEAFF. In DNA form, the CDR3 reads TGTGCCAGCAGCTCAGGGGGCCAGAACACTGAAGCTTTCTTT.

The chain uses TRBV6-1 and TRBJ1-1; the D gene is possibly TRBD1 (5 bases). The CDR3 consists of 14 residues. CDR1 is MNHNS and CDR2 is SASEGT in the germline V gene. V gave up 4 bases and J gave up 4 bases, with 13 bases separating them. The CDR3 loop reads CASSARTRTTEAFF. DNA of the CDR3: TGTGCCAGCAGTGCCCGGACACGAACCACTGAAGCTTTCTTT.

The V gene is TRBV5-1, the J gene TRBJ2-7, with 7 bases that match TRBD2. Germline-derived CDR1 and CDR2 are SGHRS and YFSETQ. The CDR3 loop spans 13 amino acids. J lost 5 bases, V lost 3 bases, and 5 bases had no gene match. In DNA, the CDR3 is TGCGCCAGCAGCTCCCGACTAGCAGACGAGCAGTACTTC. This sequence encodes CASSSRLADEQYF.

V is TRBV28 and J is TRBJ2-7; D unclear. This CDR3 spans 16 amino acids. CDR1 and CDR2 (germline): MDHEN, SYDVKM. Trimming took 5 bases from V and 0 from J, leaving 17 bases between them. The CDR3 DNA is TGTGCCAGCAGTCCCCTACTTGCGGTACGCTCCTACGAGCAGTACTTC. Protein product: CASSPLLAVRSYEQYF.

The chain uses TRBV19 and TRBJ2-1; 9 bases agree with TRBD1. V shed 9 bases and J 1 base; nucleotides not matched to a gene: 4. CDR1 is LNHDA, CDR2 SQIVND, per germline (reference sequence). CDR3 length: 14 residues. This chain's CDR3 is CASRGTGSYNEQFF. As DNA, the CDR3 is TGTGCCAGCCGGGGGACAGGGTCCTACAATGAGCAGTTCTTC.

This chain joins TRBV23-1 and TRBJ2-7; 7 bases match TRBD1. TRBV23-1 belongs to the ORF category, with a function that is uncertain. The junction had 9 bases not matched to a gene; V was cut back by 1 base and J by 0 bases. This CDR3 is 17 amino acids long. CDR3: CASSQLTGTAISYEQYF. CDR3 DNA: TGCGCCAGCAGTCAATTAACCGGGACAGCGATCTCCTACGAGCAGTACTTC.

CDR3 coding DNA: TGTGCCAGCTCCCGAACTAGCGGGAGGGCCCAAGAGACCCAGTACTTC. Translating it yields CASSRTSGRAQETQYF. This sequence joins TRBV18 and TRBJ2-5, with 13 bases lining up with TRBD2. V lost 6 bases and J lost 1; bases outside the gene matches: 5. In germline, CDR1 is KGHSH, CDR2 LQKENI. The CDR3 is made up of 16 amino acids.

This clone has a handful of counts. The CDR3 nucleotides read TGTGCCAGCAGCCTAGGACTGTCAAGGGGGTACTCTGGGGCCAACGTCCTGACTTTC. Its protein is CASSLGLSRGYSGANVLTF. The V gene is TRBV5-6, the J gene TRBJ2-6, with D possibly being TRBD1 (6 bases). Trimming shortened V by 4 bases and J by 0 bases, and 20 bases separated the two germline ends. The germline gives CDR1 SGHDT, CDR2 YYEEEE. The CDR3 is made up of 19 amino acids.

The gene calls are TRBV7-3 and TRBJ1-5, with D unresolved. The V gene's germline CDR1 is SGHTA and CDR2 FQGTGA. The CDR3 contains 10 residues. V was clipped by 8 bases and J by 7 bases, with 6 bases between them. CDR3 sequence (DNA): TGTGCCAGCCCATTCCAGCCCCAGCATTTT. Its protein is CASPFQPQHF.

This chain uses TRBV5-5 with TRBJ2-1, with 8 bases identical to TRBD1. Germline CDR1 SGHKS, CDR2 YYEKEE (reference sequence). Trimming removed 0 bases from V and 2 bases from J; junction bases left unmatched: 1. The CDR3 spans 15 residues. The CDR3 reads CASSLETGAYNEQFF. For the CDR3, the DNA is TGTGCCAGCAGCTTGGAGACAGGGGCCTACAATGAGCAGTTCTTC.

The chain combines TRBV5-1 with TRBJ2-7; 14 bases map to TRBD2. The CDR3 sequence is 16 residues long. J lost 1 base, V lost 4 bases, and 4 bases had no gene match. CDR1 is SGHRS and CDR2 is YFSETQ in the germline V gene. The CDR3 DNA follows: TGCGCCAGCAGCCTTGGGACTAGCGGGAGATCCTACGAGCAGTACTTC. Translating gives CASSLGTSGRSYEQYF. The whole variable domain, filled in from reference TRBV5-1 and TRBJ2-7, reads KAGVTQTPRYLIKTRGQQVTLSCSPISGHRSVSWYQQTPGQGLQFLFEYFSETQRNKGNFPGRFSGRQFSNSRSEMNVSTLELGDSALYLCASSLGTSGRSYEQYFGPGTRLTVT.

The J gene is TRBJ2-2, the V gene TRBV4-1, with 12 bases lining up with TRBD1. V was pared by 4 bases and J by 5 bases, with 5 bases of the junction left unmatched. The CDR3 runs to 16 residues. Germline loops: CDR1 MGHRA, CDR2 YSYEKL. The CDR3 nucleotides are TGCGCCAGCAGCCTACCGGGACAGGGGGCTACCGGGGAGCTGTTTTTT. Residues: CASSLPGQGATGELFF.

The chain uses TRBV7-2 and TRBJ2-7; TRBD1 matches at 7 bases. The CDR3 extends over 15 amino acids. V lost 5 bases and J lost 3; bases outside the gene matches: 10. The germline CDR1 and CDR2 sequences are SGHTA and FQGNSA. Written as DNA, the CDR3 is TGTGCCAGCAGCCCAACCGGGACAGCGAGCTACGAGCAGTACTTC. This gives the protein CASSPTGTASYEQYF.

The chain uses TRBV19 and TRBJ2-5; TRBD1 might be the D (6 bases). Trimming cost V 3 bases and J 4 bases, with 15 bases left between them. The germline CDR1 and CDR2 sequences are LNHDA and SQIVND (reference sequence). This CDR3 is built from 15 residues. The CDR3 region is CASSMGQGIVETQYF. CDR3 coding DNA: TGTGCCAGTAGTATGGGGCAGGGGATCGTAGAGACCCAGTACTTC.